A selection of T cell receptor beta chains follows, all from one sample in a study of technical replicates of blood from a handful of donors. Data came from immunoSEQ multiplex PCR; TCRdb stores just in-frame clones and leaves some out. The sample gives 68,000 or so clones, 91% of which show up once; about 4.9% is in the top ten. The sample taken for sequencing was PBMCs. The receptors were gathered from a human donor in good health. Some clones in this sample may be carry-over from other donors' samples. CDR3s include the opening cysteine and the closing phenylalanine or tryptophan.

v_call,j_call,cdr3_aa
TRBV15,TRBJ2-7,CATSKASGDSYEQYF
TRBV18,TRBJ2-1,CASSSRTSDYNEQFF
TRBV7-3,TRBJ2-1,CASSSQPGLAYNEQFF
TRBV7-2,TRBJ1-1,CASSSTQRYTEAFF
TRBV18,TRBJ1-3,CASSRTRDSGNTIYF
TRBV11-2,TRBJ2-7,CASSLAASGRHEQYF
TRBV9,TRBJ2-3,CASSVYLCLGAGGIRTDTQYF
TRBV5-4,TRBJ2-2,CASSHQYTTAGELFF
TRBV7-9,TRBJ2-2,CASSLQGVLTGELFF
TRBV19,TRBJ2-1,CASSIGVVGDEQFF
TRBV7-2,TRBJ2-7,CASSLVQGSYEQYF
TRBV7-2,TRBJ2-3,CASSLSGTWVDTQYF
TRBV2,TRBJ2-5,CASAQGQETQYF
TRBV7-3,TRBJ2-1,CASSPTGTSGVWDEQFF
TRBV7-2,TRBJ2-3,CASSLGADTQYF
TRBV5-8,TRBJ1-1,CASSRIGQGAEAFF
TRBV20-1,TRBJ2-7,CSAYSGEQYF
TRBV5-1,TRBJ1-1,CASSSGEGAVNTEAFF
TRBV15,TRBJ1-3,CATRPGLVSGNTIYF
TRBV28,TRBJ1-3,CASSLSDTGNTIYF
TRBV5-1,TRBJ2-7,CASMQSDGGDYEQYF
TRBV7-2,TRBJ2-5,CASSRDGGLETQYF
TRBV15,TRBJ2-5,CATSRMGQQETQYF